This T cell receptor (beta chain) was sequenced during a study of tumor and adjacent non-tumor tissue in lung cancer (dated by TCRdb to 2017 to 2018). Study-wide context: Patients with adenocarcinoma (approximately twelve), squamous cell carcinoma (2) and small cell lung cancer (1) were included in the cohort. Among the 15 or so patients, ages ranged from roughly 30 to 76 years, some ten were men and 5 were women, and disease was TNM stage I to III. A total of fewer than 150 million productive TCRbeta reads were generated by sequencing, corresponding to an average of about 4.2 million reads per sample. Bulk TCRbeta repertoires were compared between lung tumor tissue and matched distant non-tumor lung tissue obtained from more than 12 lung cancer patients. Fewer than 35 paired specimens, one tumor and one normal lung sample per patient, were profiled by TCRbeta CDR3 sequencing.

The paper as a whole reports these results and caveats: Significantly higher TCR diversity (inverse Simpson) was observed in tumor tissue than in normal lung tissue (around 450 vs 150, P = 0.0075, Mann-Whitney U test). A significantly larger cumulative share of the repertoire was made up by the top 100 clones in normal lung than in tumor tissue. Younger patients had significantly higher TCR diversity, and higher tumor TCR diversity was associated with shorter overall and disease-free survival. Neither the sequencing platform nor unique molecular identifiers are mentioned in the methods. With only about 14 patients in the cohort, the authors noted that larger samples and more detailed clinical data are needed. Because peripheral blood was not sequenced, blood TCRbeta repertoires in the lung cancer patients of the study were not examined.

RNA was isolated from bulk, unsorted tissue, and RNA quality was assessed with a NanoDrop ND-1000 and an Agilent 2100. The normal lung samples consisted of distant non-tumor tissue collected more than 3 cm from the tumor edge. The donors were newly diagnosed lung cancer patients admitted for thoracic surgery in China from August to November 2014 who had not received prior chemotherapy. The study excluded patients who had received radiotherapy or chemotherapy before or who had another cancer at the same time. Pieces of surgical tissue measuring roughly 1-2.1 cm3 were kept in RNAlater solution and held at -80 degrees C until needed. Concerning this clonotype: Its antigen remains unidentified. Per-base qualities were not stored, and no clone one base away is much larger.

Libraries came from multiplex PCR. Instrument used: Illumina HiSeq 2500. TCRbeta libraries were constructed through three rounds of nested PCR with primers (Table S4) according to protocols modified from ARM-PCR. Before sequencing, PCR products of 200-500 bp were excised from the gel and purified with the QIAquick gel extraction kit. On the study's bioinformatics: Trimmomatic was used to clean the reads, FLASH was used to merge the reads into complete CDR3 sequences, and MiTCR was used to assign the reads to V(D)J germline segments. Clonal diversity was computed as the inverse Simpson's index with VDJtools. In-frame sequences without a premature stop codon were defined as productive reads. TCRdb cleaned the public reads at Q25 with fastp, built clones with MiXCR and kept in-frame beta chains. Each CDR3 protein gets just one entry, which takes the most common genes and DNA from the rows behind it. The authors' filters were not applied to this entry. This sample has around 80,000 distinct CDR3 sequences in its table, and 76% of those were observed once. The ten largest clones take up around two fifths of the sample.

The CDR3 numbers 14 residues from cysteine through phenylalanine. Only the CDR3 portion is preserved as DNA: 42 bases, with reading frame beginning at the first base. V is pared back by 7 bases and J by 7 bases, with 20 bases lying between the germline termini. Via the germline V gene (reference sequence), CDR1 is DFQATT and CDR2 SNEGSKA. Material: distant non-tumor lung tissue. The sequence was collected from a man in his 70s with non-small cell lung cancer. The chain couples TRBV20-1 to TRBJ2-1; the D region possibly corresponds to TRBD2 (6 bases align). The nucleotide sequence is given as TGCAGTGTTCCTGATCTAGCGCGCAGGAATGAGCAGTTCTTC. Translated, it gives CSVPDLARRNEQFF.